This TCR beta chain was profiled in a study of T cell repertoires in cytomegalovirus infection. Study-level results: People with CMV and the relevant HLA were identified by cumulative public TCR beta family frequency.

TCRdb used MiXCR to reprocess the reads, holding one entry per CDR3 protein. The sample yields 450,000 to 550,000 distinct CDR3 sequences, approximately 15% seen once. This clonotype has a handful of counts. No antigen is known for it. The sample was CD8+ T cells from PBMCs. The TCR originated in a human donor in good health (CMV status not recorded). Some clones in this sample may be carry-over from other donors' samples.

CDR3 sequence: CASSEQGARGYTF. In nucleotides, the CDR3 is TGTGCCAGCAGCGAACAGGGGGCGAGAGGCTACACCTTC. The rearrangement links TRBV5-4 to TRBJ1-2, with 9 positions matching TRBD1. The V gene end was trimmed by 4 bases and the J gene end by 8 bases; junction bases not matched to a gene: 6. Germline CDR1 and CDR2: SGHNT and YYREEE (reference sequence). The CDR3 loop spans 13 amino acids.